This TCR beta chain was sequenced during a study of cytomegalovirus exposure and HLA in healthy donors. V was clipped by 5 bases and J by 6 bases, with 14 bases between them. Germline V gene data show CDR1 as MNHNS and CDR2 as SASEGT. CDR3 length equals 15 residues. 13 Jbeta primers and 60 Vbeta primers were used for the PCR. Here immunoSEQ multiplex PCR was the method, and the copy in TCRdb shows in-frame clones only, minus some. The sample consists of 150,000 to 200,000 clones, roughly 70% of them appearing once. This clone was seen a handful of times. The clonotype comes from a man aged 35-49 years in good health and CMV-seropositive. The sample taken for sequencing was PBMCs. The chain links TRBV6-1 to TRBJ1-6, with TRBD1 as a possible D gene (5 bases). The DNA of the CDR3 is TGTGCCAGCAGTCCTCAATGGACACGTAATTCACCCCTCCACTTT. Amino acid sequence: CASSPQWTRNSPLHF.